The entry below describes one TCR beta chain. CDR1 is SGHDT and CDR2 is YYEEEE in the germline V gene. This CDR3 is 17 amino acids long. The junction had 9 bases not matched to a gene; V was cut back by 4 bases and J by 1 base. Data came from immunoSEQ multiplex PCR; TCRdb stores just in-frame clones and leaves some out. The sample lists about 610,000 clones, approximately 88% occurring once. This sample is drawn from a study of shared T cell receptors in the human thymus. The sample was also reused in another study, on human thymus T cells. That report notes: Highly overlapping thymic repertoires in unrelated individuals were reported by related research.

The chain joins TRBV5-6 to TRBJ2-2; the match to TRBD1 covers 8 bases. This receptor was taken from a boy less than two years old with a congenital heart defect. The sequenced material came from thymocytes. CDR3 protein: CASSPSPGTGNTGELFF. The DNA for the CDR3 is TGTGCCAGCAGCCCCTCCCCCGGGACAGGGAACACCGGGGAGCTGTTTTTT.